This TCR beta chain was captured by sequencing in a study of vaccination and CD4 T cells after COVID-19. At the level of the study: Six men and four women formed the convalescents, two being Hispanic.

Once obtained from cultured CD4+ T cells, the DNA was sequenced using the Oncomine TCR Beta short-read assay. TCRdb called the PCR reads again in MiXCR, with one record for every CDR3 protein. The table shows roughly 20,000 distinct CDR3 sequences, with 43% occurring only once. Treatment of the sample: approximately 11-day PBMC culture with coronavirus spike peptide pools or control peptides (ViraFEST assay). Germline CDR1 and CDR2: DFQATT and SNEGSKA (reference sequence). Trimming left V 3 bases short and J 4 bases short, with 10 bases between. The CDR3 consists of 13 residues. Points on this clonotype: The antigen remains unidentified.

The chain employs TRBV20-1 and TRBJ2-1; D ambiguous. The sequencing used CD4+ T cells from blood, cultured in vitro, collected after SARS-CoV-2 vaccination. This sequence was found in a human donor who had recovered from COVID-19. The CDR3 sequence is CSASIDKYNEQFF. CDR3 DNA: TGCAGTGCTAGCATAGACAAGTACAATGAGCAGTTCTTC.